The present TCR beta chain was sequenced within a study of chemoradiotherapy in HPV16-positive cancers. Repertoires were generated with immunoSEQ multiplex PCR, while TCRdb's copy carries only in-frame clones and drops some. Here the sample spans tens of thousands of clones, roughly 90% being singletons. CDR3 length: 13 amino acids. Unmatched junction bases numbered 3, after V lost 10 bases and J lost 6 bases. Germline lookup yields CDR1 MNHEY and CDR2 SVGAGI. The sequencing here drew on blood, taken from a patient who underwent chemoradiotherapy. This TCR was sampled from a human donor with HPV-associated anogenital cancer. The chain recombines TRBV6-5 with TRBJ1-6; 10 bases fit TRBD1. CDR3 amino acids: CATRQGANSPLHF. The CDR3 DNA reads TGTGCCACCCGACAGGGGGCTAATTCACCCCTCCACTTT.